The sequence of this TCR beta chain was determined in a study of cytotoxic CD8 clonotypes in ibrutinib-treated CLL. Germline assignment: CDR1 SGHRS and CDR2 YFSETQ. CDR3 length: 15 residues. The J segment lost 2 bases and the V segment lost 1 base, leaving 6 bases of the junction unmatched. Sequencing was performed with immunoSEQ multiplex PCR; in TCRdb, only in-frame clones are kept and a portion is missing. This sample yields approximately 70,000 clones, of which over 75% are seen a single time; 6% to 9% belongs to the top ten. The chain employs TRBV5-1 and TRBJ2-7; 7 bases are shared with TRBD1. This receptor was obtained from a human donor with chronic lymphocytic leukemia. This specimen consisted of PBMCs, obtained at disease progression, from a patient treated with ibrutinib. The CDR3 loop is CASSLWGQLPYEQYF. DNA of the CDR3: TGCGCCAGCAGCTTGTGGGGACAGCTACCCTACGAGCAGTACTTC.